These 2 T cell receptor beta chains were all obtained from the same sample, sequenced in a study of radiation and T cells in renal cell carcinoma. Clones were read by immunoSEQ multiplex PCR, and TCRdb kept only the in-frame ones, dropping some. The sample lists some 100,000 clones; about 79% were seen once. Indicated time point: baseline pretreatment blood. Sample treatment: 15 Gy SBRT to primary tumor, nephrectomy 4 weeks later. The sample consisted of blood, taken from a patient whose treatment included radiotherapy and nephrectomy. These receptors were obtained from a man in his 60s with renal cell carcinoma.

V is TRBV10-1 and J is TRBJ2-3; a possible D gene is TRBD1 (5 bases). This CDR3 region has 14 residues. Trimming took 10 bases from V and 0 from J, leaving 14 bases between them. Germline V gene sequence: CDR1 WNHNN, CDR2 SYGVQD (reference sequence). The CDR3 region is CAIKPQGSTDTQYF. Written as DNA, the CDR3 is TGCGCCATCAAACCGCAGGGAAGCACAGATACGCAGTATTTT.

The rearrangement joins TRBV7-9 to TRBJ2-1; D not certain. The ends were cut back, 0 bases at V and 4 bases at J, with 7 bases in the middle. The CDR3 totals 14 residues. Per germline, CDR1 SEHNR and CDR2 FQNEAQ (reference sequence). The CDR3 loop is CASSLANRYNEQFF. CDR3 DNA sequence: TGTGCCAGCAGCTTAGCCAACAGATACAATGAGCAGTTCTTC. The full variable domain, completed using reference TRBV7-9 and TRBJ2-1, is DTGVSQNPRHKITKRGQNVTFRCDPISEHNRLYWYRQTLGQGPEFLTYFQNEAQLEKSRLLSDRFSAERPKGSFSTLEIQRTEQGDSAMYLCASSLANRYNEQFFGPGTRLTVL.